The clone carrying this T cell receptor (beta chain) was seen ten or more times. Its specificity is not known. CDR1 is SGHRS, CDR2 YFSETQ, per germline. The CDR3 contains 16 residues. Trimming left V 4 bases short and J 3 bases short, with 19 bases between. The data derive from a study of cytomegalovirus exposure and HLA in healthy donors. General study results and limits: Among TCR sequences, most were rare, though some public TCRs appeared in many donors. The study listed roughly 160 cytomegalovirus-associated TCR beta chains.

Produced via immunoSEQ multiplex PCR; TCRdb's table is partial and in-frame only. The data contain under 250,000 clones, about 81% of them seen just once; the ten biggest clones take up less than 1.5%. The TCR comes from a woman aged 25-40 years in good health and CMV-seronegative. The chain has TRBV5-1 and TRBJ1-2; no clear D gene. Sequencing was done on a sample of PBMCs. CDR3 sequence reads: CASSREISGDHYGYTF. DNA of the CDR3: TGCGCCAGCAGCCGGGAGATTTCCGGGGATCACTATGGCTACACCTTC. The full variable domain, in which reference TRBV5-1 and TRBJ1-2 provide the parts outside the CDR3, is KAGVTQTPRYLIKTRGQQVTLSCSPISGHRSVSWYQQTPGQGLQFLFEYFSETQRNKGNFPGRFSGRQFSNSRSEMNVSTLELGDSALYLCASSREISGDHYGYTFGSGTRLTVV.